These 31 T cell receptor beta chains share one sample of origin, sequenced in a study of T cell repertoires in cytomegalovirus infection. TCRdb recomputed calls from the reads with MiXCR, one row per CDR3 protein. The data hold about 240,000 distinct CDR3 sequences, with 6% to 8% observed a single time. Sequenced material: PBMCs. The origin of the receptors is a human donor in good health (CMV status not recorded). Some clones in this sample may be carry-over from other donors' samples.

This clonotype was counted at least ten times. The genes are TRBV7-2 and TRBJ2-2; D gene ambiguous. CDR1 is SGHTA and CDR2 is FQGNSA in the germline V gene. The CDR3 has 18 residues. Trimming stripped 0 bases from V and 2 bases from J, with 16 bases between. The CDR3 region is CASSLARVSFSNTGELFF. The CDR3 DNA is TGTGCCAGCAGCTTAGCCCGGGTTAGCTTTTCCAACACCGGGGAGCTGTTTTTT.

This clonotype came up many times. The genes are TRBV6-2 or TRBV6-3 and TRBJ2-7, with D possibly matching TRBD1 (5 bases). V lost 5 bases, J lost 2 bases, and 13 bases lay in between. Germline loops: CDR1 MNHEY, CDR2 SVGEGT. The CDR3 length is 14 residues. CDR3 nucleotide sequence: TGTGCCAGCAGTCAACAGGAGAACCCCTACGAGCAGTACTTC. The encoded protein is CASSQQENPYEQYF.

This clonotype has ten or more counts. The chain uses TRBV6-2 or TRBV6-3 and TRBJ1-1; D call uncertain. There are 11 residues in the CDR3. Per germline, CDR1 MNHEY and CDR2 SVGEGT. V shed 7 bases and J shed 7 bases, with 10 bases lying between them. CDR3 nucleotide sequence: TGTGCCAGCACCATGCTTCGTGAAGCTTTCTTT. It translates to CASTMLREAFF.

This clonotype was seen repeatedly, ten times or more. This chain joins TRBV7-2 and TRBJ1-5, with TRBD1 matching 11 bases. This CDR3 spans 17 amino acids. The germline gives CDR1 SGHTA, CDR2 FQGNSA. Germline trimming cut 5 bases from V and 0 bases from J; bases unmatched to any gene: 6. CDR3 DNA: TGTGCCAGCAGCCGGGACAGGGGGGATTATAGCAATCAGCCCCAGCATTTT. Its protein product is CASSRDRGDYSNQPQHF. The complete variable domain, with remaining parts taken from reference TRBV7-2 and TRBJ1-5, reads GAGVSQSPSNKVTEKGKDVELRCDPISGHTALYWYRQSLGQGLEFLIYFQGNSAPDKSGLPSDRFSAERTGGSVSTLTIQRTQQEDSAVYLCASSRDRGDYSNQPQHFGDGTRLSIL.

This clonotype occurred a few times. The chain combines TRBV5-1 with TRBJ2-1; 7 bases line up with TRBD1. CDR1 and CDR2 (germline): SGHRS, YFSETQ. J was trimmed by 15 bases and V by 0 bases; bases with no gene match: 3. The CDR3 spans 11 residues. CDR3 in amino acids: CASSLEGARFF. CDR3 nucleotides: TGCGCCAGCAGCTTGGAGGGGGCGCGGTTCTTC.

This clonotype was found many times. The chain is built from TRBV7-2 and TRBJ2-2; D is ambiguous. The V end was cut by 4 bases, the J end by 1 base, with 16 bases between. The CDR3 length is 17 residues. Germline V gives CDR1 SGHTA, CDR2 FQGNSA. The CDR3 nucleotides read TGTGCCAGCAGCTCCCCCCCCGGACGGCGGAACACCGGGGAGCTGTTTTTT. Translating it yields CASSSPPGRRNTGELFF.

Ten or more counts support this clonotype. The chain carries TRBV7-9 and TRBJ2-3; D is possibly TRBD1 (5 bases). Trimming cost V 3 bases and J 4 bases, with 11 bases left between them. In germline, CDR1 is SEHNR, CDR2 FQNEAQ (reference sequence). The CDR3 consists of 14 residues. The CDR3 is CASSFRQGADTQYF. DNA of the CDR3: TGTGCCAGCAGCTTCCGCCAGGGTGCAGATACGCAGTATTTT. Supplemented by reference TRBV7-9 and TRBJ2-3, the full variable domain reads DTGVSQNPRHKITKRGQNVTFRCDPISEHNRLYWYRQTLGQGPEFLTYFQNEAQLEKSRLLSDRFSAERPKGSFSTLEIQRTEQGDSAMYLCASSFRQGADTQYFGPGTRLTVL.

This chain uses TRBV20-1 with TRBJ1-4; D perhaps matches TRBD1 (6 bases). CDR3 size: 14 residues. CDR1 is DFQATT and CDR2 is SNEGSKA in the germline V gene (reference sequence). The ends were cut back, 5 bases at V and 0 bases at J, with 10 bases in the middle. CDR3 protein: CSAVDRTTNEKLFF. In nucleotides, the CDR3 is TGCAGTGCTGTTGACAGGACAACTAATGAAAAACTGTTTTTT.

This clonotype was seen ten or more times. This chain joins TRBV7-6 and TRBJ2-7; D might be TRBD1 (5 bases). The CDR3 is 13 amino acids. Germline CDR1 reads SGHVS; CDR2 reads FNYEAQ. Trimming took 1 base from V and 7 from J, leaving 11 bases between them. The CDR3 region is CASSLEGLREQYF. The CDR3 DNA is TGTGCCAGCAGCTTAGAGGGGTTGAGGGAGCAGTACTTC.

The sample holds many counts of this clonotype. V usage is TRBV7-2 and J usage is TRBJ1-5; D ambiguous. Germline V gene sequence: CDR1 SGHTA, CDR2 FQGNSA. This CDR3 has 16 amino acids. Trimming took off 5 bases at V and 1 base at J, with 15 bases between the two ends. Written as DNA, the CDR3 is TGTGCCAGCAGCCCCCGATGGGCCGCGAGCAATCAGCCCCAGCATTTT. Translated: CASSPRWAASNQPQHF.

This clonotype was found a few times. This chain's CDR3 is CASSSGGEGSYEQYF. For the CDR3, the DNA is TGTGCCAGCAGTTCAGGAGGGGAGGGCTCCTACGAGCAGTACTTC. The V gene is TRBV28, the J gene TRBJ2-7, with TRBD2 matching 7 bases. V lost 4 bases and J lost 0; bases outside the gene matches: 6. The CDR3 is made up of 15 amino acids. CDR1 MDHEN and CDR2 SYDVKM come from the germline V gene. The full variable domain, rest sourced from reference TRBV28 and TRBJ2-7, is DVKVTQSSRYLVKRTGEKVFLECVQDMDHENMFWYRQDPGLGLRLIYFSYDVKMKEKGDIPEGYSVSREKKERFSLILESASTNQTSMYLCASSSGGEGSYEQYFGPGTRLTVT.

This clonotype has at least ten counts. J is TRBJ2-5 and V is TRBV7-2; 9 bases are a match to TRBD2. The CDR3 is 17 residues long. The trim removed 4 bases at V and 1 base at J, leaving 10 bases unmatched. CDR1 and CDR2 from the germline V gene are SGHTA and FQGNSA. The CDR3 here is CASSSELAGAIQETQYF. DNA of the CDR3: TGTGCCAGCAGCTCGGAATTAGCGGGGGCCATCCAAGAGACCCAGTACTTC.

In its sample, this clonotype was seen many times. J is TRBJ1-4 and V is TRBV5-5; D remains unclear. V gave up 4 bases and J gave up 5 bases, with 12 bases separating them. CDR1 is SGHKS and CDR2 is YYEKEE in the germline V gene (reference sequence). This CDR3 comprises 14 residues. CDR3 loop: CASSQTHENEKLFF. The CDR3 DNA is TGTGCCAGCAGCCAAACACACGAGAATGAAAAACTGTTTTTT.

This clonotype has at least ten counts. V and J are TRBV3-1 and TRBJ1-3, with a possible D match to TRBD1 (5 bases). CDR3 length equals 15 residues. With 0 bases removed from V and 4 bases from J, the gap between germline ends came to 10 bases. From germline, CDR1 is LGHDT and CDR2 YNNKEL (reference sequence). The CDR3 sequence is CASSQEGGSGNTIYF. The DNA of the CDR3 is TGTGCCAGCAGCCAAGAGGGGGGTTCCGGAAACACCATATATTTT.

The table lists this clonotype with many counts. V is TRBV7-9 and J is TRBJ2-1; 10 bases are shared with TRBD2. The V segment lost 6 bases and the J segment 1 base; nucleotides outside the gene matches: 12. The CDR3 length is 18 residues. Germline V gene sequence: CDR1 SEHNR, CDR2 FQNEAQ (reference sequence). CDR3 loop: CASSPGTSASPSYNEQFF. The CDR3, as DNA: TGTGCCAGCAGTCCCGGGACTAGCGCCTCTCCTTCCTACAATGAGCAGTTCTTC.

This clonotype was picked up many times. V and J are TRBV12-3 or TRBV12-4 and TRBJ1-1; 7 nucleotides line up with TRBD1. The junction had 7 bases not matched to a gene; V was cut back by 2 bases and J by 4 bases. The CDR3 consists of 15 residues. The CDR3 region is CASSLLPTGATEAFF. In DNA form, the CDR3 reads TGTGCCAGCAGTTTACTCCCAACAGGGGCCACTGAAGCTTTCTTT.

CDR3 amino acids: CAWRADRENSPLHF. CDR3 bases: TGTGCCTGGAGAGCCGACAGGGAAAATTCACCCCTCCACTTT. The chain employs TRBV30 and TRBJ1-6, with 7 bases lining up with TRBD1. With V trimmed by 3 bases and J by 7 bases, 6 bases remained unmatched. The CDR3 loop spans 14 amino acids. CDR1 GTSNPN and CDR2 SVGIG come from the germline V gene (reference sequence).

This sequence joins TRBV27 and TRBJ2-6; D call uncertain. Germline V CDR1 and CDR2: MNHEY, SMNVEV (reference sequence). CDR3 length: 17 residues. V was clipped by 7 bases and J by 2 bases, with 18 bases between them. The CDR3 region is CASTQIATLAGANVLTF. CDR3 nucleotide sequence: TGTGCCAGCACCCAGATCGCTACCCTCGCTGGGGCCAACGTCCTGACTTTC.

This clonotype was observed at least ten times. CDR3 protein: CSAGAGGQETQYF. DNA for the CDR3: TGCAGCGCAGGGGCAGGGGGACAAGAGACCCAGTACTTC. The chain is built from TRBV29-1 and TRBJ2-5; the match to TRBD1 covers 7 bases. CDR1 SQVTM and CDR2 ANQGSEA come from the germline V gene. The CDR3 contains 13 residues. The V and J ends lost 7 bases and 2 bases, in that order; junction bases with no gene match: 7.

The V and J genes are TRBV20-1 and TRBJ1-1, with D uncertain. Germline CDR1 reads DFQATT; CDR2 reads SNEGSKA (reference sequence). V was shortened by 5 bases and J by 3 bases, with 7 bases between the two germline ends. The length of the CDR3 is 11 residues. The CDR3 loop is CSAADYTEAFF. CDR3 DNA: TGCAGTGCTGCGGACTACACTGAAGCTTTCTTT.

In its sample, this clonotype was seen many times. V gene TRBV7-2 combines with J gene TRBJ1-3, with D tentatively TRBD1 (6 bases). V gave up 2 bases and J gave up 2 bases, with 13 bases separating them. The CDR3 runs to 16 residues. CDR1 SGHTA and CDR2 FQGNSA come from the germline V gene. This CDR3 reads CASSLSQGPPGNTIYF. In DNA, the CDR3 is TGTGCCAGCAGCTTAAGTCAGGGGCCACCTGGAAACACCATATATTTT.

This clonotype showed up many times. The V call is TRBV3-1, the J call TRBJ1-6, with D maybe TRBD1 (5 bases). Germline V gene sequence: CDR1 LGHDT, CDR2 YNNKEL (reference sequence). The V end was cut by 4 bases, the J end by 6 bases, with 22 bases between. The CDR3 is 18 residues long. The DNA of the CDR3 is TGTGCCAGCAGCCCACGGACACCCCAGTCGGCTGTTAATTCACCCCTCCACTTT. Translated, it gives CASSPRTPQSAVNSPLHF.

This clonotype was recorded at least ten times. The genes are TRBV29-1 and TRBJ2-1; 14 bases are shared with TRBD2. After removal of 7 bases from V and 0 bases from J, the junction contained 8 bases not matched to a gene. CDR3 size: 17 residues. Germline V gene lookup returns CDR1 SQVTM and CDR2 ANQGSEA. Here the CDR3 DNA reads TGCAGCGGAGCCGGGACTAGCGGGGGACTCTCCTACAATGAGCAGTTCTTC. It is translated as CSGAGTSGGLSYNEQFF.

This clonotype was counted at least ten times. The chain recombines TRBV29-1 with TRBJ1-2, with a weak D call TRBD1 (5 bases). The germline V gene encodes CDR1 SQVTM and CDR2 ANQGSEA. The CDR3 is 13 residues long. V lost 4 bases to trimming and J lost 5 bases, with 14 bases between them. CDR3 amino acids: CSVVARASYGYTF. The CDR3, as DNA: TGCAGCGTTGTAGCCAGGGCATCATATGGCTACACCTTC.

This clonotype was seen at least ten times. The chain links TRBV3-1 to TRBJ1-4, with a tentative D call TRBD1 (5 bases). The CDR3 runs to 17 residues. Per the germline V gene, CDR1 is LGHDT and CDR2 is YNNKEL (reference sequence). The V end was cut by 0 bases, the J end by 4 bases, with 15 bases between. CDR3 DNA sequence: TGTGCCAGCAGCCAAGATGGGACTGCGCTCCATAATGAAAAACTGTTTTTT. This encodes CASSQDGTALHNEKLFF.

This clonotype was seen ten or more times. V is TRBV6-5 and J is TRBJ2-4; 7 nucleotides agree with TRBD2. This CDR3 is 12 amino acids long. The germline CDR1 and CDR2 sequences are MNHEY and SVGAGI. V shed 5 bases, J shed 8 bases, and the junction held 3 bases outside the gene matches. Here the CDR3 reads CASSPGRHIQYF. Here the CDR3 DNA reads TGTGCCAGCAGTCCCGGGAGGCACATTCAGTACTTC.

Ten or more counts support this clonotype. The gene calls are TRBV5-1 and TRBJ1-2; 7 nucleotides line up with TRBD1. Germline V gene sequence: CDR1 SGHRS, CDR2 YFSETQ. The CDR3 length is 14 residues. The V gene end was trimmed by 0 bases and the J gene end by 8 bases; junction bases not matched to a gene: 7. CDR3 residues: CASSLEGGTEGYTF. CDR3 nucleotide sequence: TGCGCCAGCAGCTTGGAAGGGGGCACAGAAGGCTACACCTTC. The complete variable domain, with remaining parts taken from reference TRBV5-1 and TRBJ1-2, reads KAGVTQTPRYLIKTRGQQVTLSCSPISGHRSVSWYQQTPGQGLQFLFEYFSETQRNKGNFPGRFSGRQFSNSRSEMNVSTLELGDSALYLCASSLEGGTEGYTFGSGTRLTVV.

In its sample, this clonotype was seen many times. V and J are TRBV7-2 and TRBJ1-5; D might be TRBD1 (6 bases). This CDR3 has 13 amino acids. V was clipped by 5 bases and J by 3 bases, with 8 bases between them. The V gene's germline CDR1 is SGHTA and CDR2 FQGNSA. The CDR3 sequence is CASSQGPNQPQHF. CDR3 DNA: TGTGCCAGCAGCCAGGGGCCCAATCAGCCCCAGCATTTT.

This chain joins TRBV18 and TRBJ1-1, with no clear D. This CDR3 spans 16 amino acids. The germline gives CDR1 KGHSH, CDR2 LQKENI. Trimming stripped 2 bases from V and 5 bases from J, with 18 bases between. The CDR3 bases are TGTGCCAGCTCACCATCCCCGGCAGGCCCCGGGACTGAAGCTTTCTTT. This sequence encodes CASSPSPAGPGTEAFF.

This clonotype was detected many times. V and J are TRBV6-2 or TRBV6-3 and TRBJ1-5; D unresolved. Trimming removed 6 bases at V and 3 bases at J, with 15 bases between. From germline, CDR1 is MNHEY and CDR2 SVGEGT. The CDR3 consists of 15 residues. The CDR3 nucleotides are TGTGCCAGCAGCTACCAACCAGTCCTCAATCAGCCCCAGCATTTT. This encodes CASSYQPVLNQPQHF.

This clonotype was detected many times. The chain employs TRBV20-1 and TRBJ2-5, with 9 nucleotides matching TRBD1. CDR3 length: 16 amino acids. The germline V gene encodes CDR1 DFQATT and CDR2 SNEGSKA (reference sequence). With 2 bases clipped from V and 0 bases from J, the junction kept 7 bases outside the gene matches. The CDR3 DNA follows: TGCAGTGCTAGATACGGACAGGGGACGTACCAAGAGACCCAGTACTTC. It codes for CSARYGQGTYQETQYF.